The source of this TCR beta chain is a study of blood T cell repertoires in COVID-19. About the research overall: PBMCs, B-cell-depleted T cells, or T cells were the source of the cDNA or gDNA that made up the material.

This clone was seen more than once but under ten times. Adults between roughly 18 and 95 years of age took part from 20 to 25 US areas. Assay: immunoSEQ multiplex PCR; the TCRdb copy retains only in-frame clones and omits some. The repertoire holds about 290,000 clones, about nine tenths seen once, with about 1.7% in the top ten. The germline gives CDR1 MNHEY, CDR2 SMNVEV (reference sequence). Losses at the gene ends were 4 bases for V and 15 bases for J; bases not matched to a gene: 14. The CDR3 has 14 amino acids. Sequencing was done on a sample of PBMCs or T cells enriched from blood (not recorded which). The chain carries TRBV27 and TRBJ2-1, with TRBD2 matching 8 bases. The source of this sequence is a woman aged 40 to 49 who had recovered from COVID-19. The CDR3 region is CASSSHNPGGALFF. The CDR3 nucleotides are TGTGCCAGCAGTTCCCACAATCCCGGGGGGGCCTTGTTCTTC.